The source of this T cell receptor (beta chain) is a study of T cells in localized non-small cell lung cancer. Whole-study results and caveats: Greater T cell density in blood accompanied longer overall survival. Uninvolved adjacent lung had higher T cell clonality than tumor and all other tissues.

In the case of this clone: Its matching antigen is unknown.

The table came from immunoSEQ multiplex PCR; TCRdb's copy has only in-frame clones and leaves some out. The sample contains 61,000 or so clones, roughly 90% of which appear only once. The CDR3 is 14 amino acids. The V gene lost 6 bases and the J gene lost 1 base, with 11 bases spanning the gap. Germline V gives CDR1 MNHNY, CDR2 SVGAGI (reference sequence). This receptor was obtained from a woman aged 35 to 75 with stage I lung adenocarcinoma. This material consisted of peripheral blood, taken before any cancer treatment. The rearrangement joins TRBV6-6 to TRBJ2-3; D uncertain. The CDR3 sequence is CASRPLGGTDTQYF. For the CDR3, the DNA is TGTGCCAGCAGGCCCCTCGGAGGCACAGATACGCAGTATTTT.